This TCR beta chain was recovered during a study of PD-1 blockade in classical Hodgkin lymphoma (dated by TCRdb to about 2020). For the study in its entirety: Nivolumab dosing was 3 mg/kg intravenously every 2 weeks, continuing until either disease progression or unacceptable toxicity. A peripheral blood immune signature of response to PD-1 blockade in classical Hodgkin lymphoma was defined using TCR beta sequencing and CyTOF.

Per the publication, the time point label means: cycle 4 day 1 (C4D1), after 6 weeks of nivolumab. All trial patients had relapsed after autologous stem cell transplantation, with cohorts A, B and C differing in prior brentuximab vedotin exposure. The trial cohort was composed of about 53 patients with relapsed/refractory classical Hodgkin lymphoma, for whom complete response, partial response or progressive disease was recorded as best overall response. Trial patients were treated with single-agent nivolumab in the multi-cohort phase II CheckMate 205 trial. An independent review committee assessed best overall response by applying the 2007 International Working Group response criteria. PBMCs from the trial were collected at three points: immediately before nivolumab initiation (C1D1), and during therapy at cycle 2 day 1 and cycle 4 day 1. Peripheral blood was collected in 8 mL Vacutainer Cell Preparation Tubes, from which PBMCs were isolated by centrifugation and then cryopreserved.

Concerning this clone: The antigen this receptor binds is unknown. No much larger clone exists at a distance of one base, and base qualities are not known.

The CDR3 starts with the cysteine, ends with the phenylalanine, and has 13 residues. Here the CDR3 DNA is all that survives: 39 bases in frame from base 1. Trimmed from V: 6 bases; trimmed from J: 4 bases; junction bases lacking a gene match: 4. The germline V gene gives CDR1 as MGHDK and CDR2 as SYGVNS. On the study overall, not on this receptor specifically: Trial patients achieving complete response had baseline diversity similar to newly diagnosed patients, whereas partial responders and progressors had significantly lower diversity. CD4+ but not CD8+ TCR diversity rose significantly by C4D1 (p=0.0027 vs p=0.16), most apparent in complete responders (p=0.02). Baseline TCR diversity was reported as lower in newly diagnosed patients than in healthy donors, and lower still in relapsed/refractory patients. The study was limited to a single clinical trial cohort, and causes of repertoire differences, possibly disease activity or prior therapy, remained undefined. Diversity was lower in patients who began nivolumab less than 1 year after ASCT, so these patients were left out of later analyses to avoid confounding by immune reconstitution.

Genomic DNA was isolated using the Qiagen DNeasy kit from unsorted PBMCs as well as from negatively selected CD4+ and CD8+ fractions. TCR beta CDR3 regions were subjected to amplification by immunoSEQ multiplex PCR with primers that anneal to V and J segments. A synthetic immune receptor repertoire was used to minimize amplification bias, and any remaining bias was removed computationally after sequencing. The paper's data handling went like this. Repertoire diversity was quantified as the Shannon entropy index using custom Python scripts. Unsorted, CD4+ and CD8+ repertoires were analyzed separately, except for combined analyses in which CD4+ and CD8+ sequences were merged in silico. A clone was considered expanded if an increase in frequency of at least 2-fold after treatment relative to C1D1 was found, and a pseudocount of 0.5 was applied to clones undetected at baseline. Singleton clones were defined as clones with 0 or 1 copy at C1D1, and non-singleton clones were defined as clones with 2 or more copies. By matching protein sequences in sorted samples from the same patient, clones expanded in unsorted samples were annotated as CD4+, CD8+ or unknown. Wilcoxon tests on paired samples were used to test diversity changes from C1D1 to C4D1. The source is immuneACCESS, and TCRdb retained only in-frame sequences with V and J called. Part of the clones is not carried over; for the studies checked, unresolved V genes explain less than half of this, and the remainder is unexplained. V and J calls and clone size are those listed in that table; D and trimming were worked out from the DNA. This sample is represented by roughly 100,000 clones; 78% of them were singletons. Of the sample, less than 10% falls within the top ten clones.

The starting material was peripheral blood mononuclear cells (PBMCs), obtained before the fourth cycle of nivolumab. This chain joins TRBV25-1 to TRBJ2-3; TRBD1 fits 7 bases in the junction. This sequence was found in a human donor with classical Hodgkin lymphoma. The CDR3 region has the sequence CASRMTGSDTQYF. The sequenced DNA: TGTGCCAGCAGAATGACAGGGTCAGATACGCAGTATTTT.